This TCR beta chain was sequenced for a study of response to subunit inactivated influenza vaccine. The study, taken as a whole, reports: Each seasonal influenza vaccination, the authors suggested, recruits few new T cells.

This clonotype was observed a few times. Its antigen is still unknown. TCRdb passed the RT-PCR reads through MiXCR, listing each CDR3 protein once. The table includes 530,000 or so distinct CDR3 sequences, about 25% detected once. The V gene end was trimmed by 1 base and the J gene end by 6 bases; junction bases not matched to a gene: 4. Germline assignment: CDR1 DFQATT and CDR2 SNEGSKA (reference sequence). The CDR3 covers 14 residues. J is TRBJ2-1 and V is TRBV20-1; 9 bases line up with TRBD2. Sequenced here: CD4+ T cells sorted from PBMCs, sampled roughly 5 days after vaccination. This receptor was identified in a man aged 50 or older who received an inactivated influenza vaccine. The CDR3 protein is CSARGGTSTNEQFF. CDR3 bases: TGCAGTGCTAGAGGGGGGACTAGCACCAATGAGCAGTTCTTC.